The source of this TCR beta chain is a study of cytomegalovirus exposure and HLA in healthy donors. V dropped 5 bases and J dropped 5 bases, with 18 bases sitting between them. The V gene's germline CDR1 is SGHVS and CDR2 FQNEAQ. The CDR3 sequence is 15 residues long. This clone was observed once. Its antigen remains unidentified. PCR was performed using 60 Vbeta and 13 Jbeta primers. Authors' processing steps: Later, an analysis found roughly 80 million unique TCR beta chains, and around 10 million of these were shared. Sequencing was performed with immunoSEQ multiplex PCR; in TCRdb, only in-frame clones are kept and a portion is missing. V and J calls and clone size are as listed in that table; D and trimming were resolved from the DNA. Among roughly 100,000 clones, 65% to 80% were seen once, and the ten largest hold roughly 5%. General study results and limits: In a later analysis, at a false discovery rate of 0.05, over 15,000 TCR beta sequences matched HLA alleles. Association of a missense DCLRE1C variant with TCR beta V- and J-gene trimming was reported in a later analysis. In vitro assays verified that three CMV-associated chains recognized CMV antigens specifically.

The receptor was derived from a female donor in good health and CMV-seropositive. The J gene is TRBJ1-2, the V gene TRBV7-8; perhaps TRBD1 as D (5 bases). The sequenced material came from PBMCs. This CDR3 reads CASSPGDNRGYGYTF. DNA of the CDR3: TGTGCCAGCAGCCCTGGTGACAATAGGGGATATGGCTACACCTTC.